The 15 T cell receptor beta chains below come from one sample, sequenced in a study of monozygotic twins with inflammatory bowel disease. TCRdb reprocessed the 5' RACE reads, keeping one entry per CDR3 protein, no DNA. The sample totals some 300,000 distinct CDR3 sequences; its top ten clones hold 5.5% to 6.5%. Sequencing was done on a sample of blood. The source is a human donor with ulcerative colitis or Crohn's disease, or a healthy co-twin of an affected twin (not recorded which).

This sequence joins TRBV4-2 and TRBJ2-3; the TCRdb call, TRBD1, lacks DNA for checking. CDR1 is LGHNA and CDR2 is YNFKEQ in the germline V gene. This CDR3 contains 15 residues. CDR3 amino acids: CASSQDRASPDTQYF.

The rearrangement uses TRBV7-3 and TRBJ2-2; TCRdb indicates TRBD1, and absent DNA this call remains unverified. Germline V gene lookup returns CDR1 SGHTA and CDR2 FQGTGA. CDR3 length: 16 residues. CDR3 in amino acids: CASSLIAGLEAGELFF.

The CDR3 protein is CASSEGWGGSYNEQFF. The V gene is TRBV2, the J gene TRBJ2-1. Germline-derived CDR1 and CDR2 are SNHLY and FYNNEI. The CDR3 is 16 residues long.

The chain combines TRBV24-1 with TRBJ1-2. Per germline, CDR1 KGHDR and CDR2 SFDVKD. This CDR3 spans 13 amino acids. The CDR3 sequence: CATSDSRSYGYTF.

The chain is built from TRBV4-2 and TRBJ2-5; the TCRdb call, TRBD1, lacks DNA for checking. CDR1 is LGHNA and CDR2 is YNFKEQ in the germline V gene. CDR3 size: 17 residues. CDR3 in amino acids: CASSQDSPWAGQETQYF.

CDR3 sequence: CASSLEWAGAEAFF. This chain connects TRBV5-6 to TRBJ1-1; TCRdb's D call, TRBD1, is unchecked because there is no DNA. Germline V gene sequence: CDR1 SGHDT, CDR2 YYEEEE. The CDR3 extends over 14 amino acids. The whole variable domain, filled in from reference TRBV5-6 and TRBJ1-1, reads DAGVTQSPTHLIKTRGQQVTLRCSPKSGHDTVSWYQQALGQGPQFIFQYYEEEERQRGNFPDRFSGHQFPNYSSELNVNALLLGDSALYLCASSLEWAGAEAFFGQGTRLTVV.

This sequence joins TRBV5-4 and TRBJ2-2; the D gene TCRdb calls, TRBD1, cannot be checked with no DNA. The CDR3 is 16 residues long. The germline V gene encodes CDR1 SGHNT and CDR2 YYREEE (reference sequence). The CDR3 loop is CASSLDGGGGGGELFF.

CDR3 protein: CASSPRTSGSTYEQYF. The J gene is TRBJ2-7, the V gene TRBV5-1; TCRdb calls TRBD2, which cannot be checked without DNA. Looked up from germline, CDR1 is SGHRS and CDR2 is YFSETQ. This CDR3 is built from 16 residues.

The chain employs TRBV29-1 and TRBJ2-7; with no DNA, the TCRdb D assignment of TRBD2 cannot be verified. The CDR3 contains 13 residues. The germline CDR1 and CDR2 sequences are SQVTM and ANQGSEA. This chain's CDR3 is CSVSGGGDYEQYF.

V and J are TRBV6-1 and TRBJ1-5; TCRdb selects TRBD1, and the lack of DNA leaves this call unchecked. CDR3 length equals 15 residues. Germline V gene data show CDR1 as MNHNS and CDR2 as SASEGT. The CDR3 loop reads CASSEGQGAIQPQHF.

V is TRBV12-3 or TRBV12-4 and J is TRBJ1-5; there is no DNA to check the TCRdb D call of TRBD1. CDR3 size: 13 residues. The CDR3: CASSLMGTQPQHF.

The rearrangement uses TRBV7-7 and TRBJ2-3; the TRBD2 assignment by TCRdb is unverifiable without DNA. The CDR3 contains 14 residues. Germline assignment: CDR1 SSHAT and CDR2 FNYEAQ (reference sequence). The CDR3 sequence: CASSRDYNTDTQYF.

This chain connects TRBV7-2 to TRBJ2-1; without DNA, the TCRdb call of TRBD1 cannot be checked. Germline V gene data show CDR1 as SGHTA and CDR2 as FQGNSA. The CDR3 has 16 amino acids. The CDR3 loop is CASSLAPYSSYNEQFF.

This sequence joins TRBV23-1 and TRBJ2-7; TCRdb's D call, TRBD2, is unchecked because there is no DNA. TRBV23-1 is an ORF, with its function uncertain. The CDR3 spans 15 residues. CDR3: CASITRWDSPYEQYF.

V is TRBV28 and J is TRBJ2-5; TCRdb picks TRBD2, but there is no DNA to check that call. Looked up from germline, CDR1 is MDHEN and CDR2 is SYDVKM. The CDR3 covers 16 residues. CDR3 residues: CASSFSFPAGGETQYF.